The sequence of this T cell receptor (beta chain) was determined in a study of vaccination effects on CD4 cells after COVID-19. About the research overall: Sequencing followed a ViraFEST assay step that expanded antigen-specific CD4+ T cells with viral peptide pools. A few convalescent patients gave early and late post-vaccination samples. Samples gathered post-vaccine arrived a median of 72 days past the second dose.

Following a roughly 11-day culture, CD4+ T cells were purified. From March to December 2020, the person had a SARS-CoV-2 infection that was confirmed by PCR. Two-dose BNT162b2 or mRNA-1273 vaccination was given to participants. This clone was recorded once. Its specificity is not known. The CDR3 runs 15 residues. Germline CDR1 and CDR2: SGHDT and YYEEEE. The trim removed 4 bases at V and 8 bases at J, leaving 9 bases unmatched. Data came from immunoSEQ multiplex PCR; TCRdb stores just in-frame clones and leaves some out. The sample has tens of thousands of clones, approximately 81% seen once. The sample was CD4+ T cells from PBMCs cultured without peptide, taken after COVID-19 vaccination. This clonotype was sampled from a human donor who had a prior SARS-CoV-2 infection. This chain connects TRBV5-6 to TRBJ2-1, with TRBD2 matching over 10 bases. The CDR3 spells CASSKTSGTWDEQFF. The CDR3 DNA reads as TGTGCCAGCAGCAAAACTAGCGGGACATGGGATGAGCAGTTCTTC.